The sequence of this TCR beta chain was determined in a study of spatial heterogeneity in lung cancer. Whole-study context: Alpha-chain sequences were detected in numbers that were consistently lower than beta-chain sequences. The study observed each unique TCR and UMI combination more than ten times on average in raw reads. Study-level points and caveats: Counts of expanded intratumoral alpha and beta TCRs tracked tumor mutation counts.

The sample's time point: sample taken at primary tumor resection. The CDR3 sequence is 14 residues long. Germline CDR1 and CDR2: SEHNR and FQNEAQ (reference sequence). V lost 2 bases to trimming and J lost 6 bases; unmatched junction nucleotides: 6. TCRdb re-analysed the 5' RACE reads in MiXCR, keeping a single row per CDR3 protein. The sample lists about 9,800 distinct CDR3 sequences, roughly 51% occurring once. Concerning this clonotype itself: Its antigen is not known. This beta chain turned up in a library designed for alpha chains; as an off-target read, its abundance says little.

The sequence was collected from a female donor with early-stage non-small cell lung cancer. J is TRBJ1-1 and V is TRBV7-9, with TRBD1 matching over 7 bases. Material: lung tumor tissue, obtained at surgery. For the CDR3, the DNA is TGTGCCAGCAGCTTACATTCAGGGGGATCTGAAGCTTTCTTT. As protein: CASSLHSGGSEAFF.